Below are 9 T cell receptor beta chains sequenced from a single sample in a study of cytomegalovirus exposure and HLA in healthy donors. Profiled with immunoSEQ multiplex PCR; TCRdb holds only in-frame clones, not every one. Of about 130,000 clones in the sample, just under 90% are singletons; the top ten hold around 6%. The sequenced sample consisted of PBMCs. These receptors were taken from a woman under 40 in good health and CMV-seropositive.

The chain has TRBV19 and TRBJ2-2; possible D gene TRBD1, 5 bases. Germline CDR1 and CDR2: LNHDA and SQIVND (reference sequence). The V end lost 5 bases, the J end lost 0 bases, and 19 bases lay between the germline ends. The CDR3 is 18 amino acids. The CDR3 coding sequence is TGTGCCAGTAGTGTCTCTAGGACAAGCCCCTCGAACACCGGGGAGCTGTTTTTT. It specifies CASSVSRTSPSNTGELFF.

This clone was detected only once. This chain links TRBV7-8 with TRBJ1-1; TRBD1 agrees at 7 bases. The CDR3 extends over 17 amino acids. The junction had 12 bases not matched to a gene; V was cut back by 3 bases and J by 2 bases. Germline V gene lookup returns CDR1 SGHVS and CDR2 FQNEAQ. The CDR3 loop reads CASSLERRGRGNTEAFF. CDR3 nucleotide sequence: TGTGCCAGCAGCTTGGAAAGGAGGGGGCGAGGTAACACTGAAGCTTTCTTT.

This rearrangement joins TRBV10-2 to TRBJ1-3; D remains ambiguous. Germline loops: CDR1 WSHSY, CDR2 SAAADI. Trimming shortened V by 6 bases and J by 4 bases, and 16 bases separated the two germline ends. The CDR3 is made up of 15 amino acids. CDR3 DNA: TGCGCCAGCAGCCAGAGCGGCAGCGCGGGAAACACCATATATTTT. It is translated as CASSQSGSAGNTIYF.

The chain couples TRBV4-1 to TRBJ2-7; D is possibly TRBD1 (6 bases). With 4 bases removed from V and 0 bases from J, the gap between germline ends came to 19 bases. The CDR3 contains 17 residues. Germline CDR1 and CDR2: MGHRA and YSYEKL. This CDR3 is CASSPTPHRAFSYEQYF. The DNA of the CDR3 is TGCGCCAGCAGCCCTACCCCCCACAGGGCTTTCTCCTACGAGCAGTACTTC.

The V call is TRBV13, the J call TRBJ1-2; possible D gene TRBD1, 5 bases. The V end was cut by 2 bases, the J end by 6 bases, with 13 bases between. CDR3 length: 14 residues. The germline V gene encodes CDR1 PRHDT and CDR2 FYEKMQ (reference sequence). CDR3 amino acids: CASSLWGRIDGYTF. CDR3 DNA: TGTGCCAGCAGCTTATGGGGCAGAATAGATGGCTACACCTTC.

This chain links TRBV27 with TRBJ1-1; 8 bases line up with TRBD1. There are 13 residues in the CDR3. Trimming took 4 bases from V and 7 from J; bases not matched to a gene: 5. Per the germline V gene, CDR1 is MNHEY and CDR2 is SMNVEV (reference sequence). CDR3 nucleotide sequence: TGTGCCAGCAGTTGGGCAGGGGGCCTTGAAGCTTTCTTT. Translating gives CASSWAGGLEAFF.

Here the CDR3 DNA reads TGCGCCAGCAGCACGACTAGCTTCTACGAGCAGTACTTC. As protein: CASSTTSFYEQYF. This chain uses TRBV5-1 with TRBJ2-7; 7 bases agree with TRBD2. Germline V lookup: CDR1 SGHRS, CDR2 YFSETQ. The CDR3 is 13 residues long. V was clipped by 4 bases and J by 3 bases; unmatched bases: 4. Filled out from reference TRBV5-1 and TRBJ2-7, the complete variable domain reads KAGVTQTPRYLIKTRGQQVTLSCSPISGHRSVSWYQQTPGQGLQFLFEYFSETQRNKGNFPGRFSGRQFSNSRSEMNVSTLELGDSALYLCASSTTSFYEQYFGPGTRLTVT.

This chain connects TRBV27 to TRBJ2-7; D uncertain. The V and J ends lost 3 bases and 2 bases respectively, with 11 bases between them. Germline V gene data show CDR1 as MNHEY and CDR2 as SMNVEV (reference sequence). This CDR3 has 14 amino acids. CDR3 protein: CASSLYRQAYEQYF. Here the CDR3 DNA reads TGTGCCAGCAGTTTGTACCGACAAGCCTACGAGCAGTACTTC.

This chain uses TRBV5-1 with TRBJ2-5; 9 nucleotides match TRBD2. J gave up 5 bases and V 4 bases, and 15 bases lay outside the gene matches. The germline V gene has CDR1 SGHRS and CDR2 YFSETQ. This CDR3 contains 17 residues. CDR3 sequence: CASSLTSGVSGLETQYF. Here the CDR3 DNA reads TGCGCCAGCAGCCTGACTAGCGGTGTGTCGGGGTTGGAGACCCAGTACTTC.